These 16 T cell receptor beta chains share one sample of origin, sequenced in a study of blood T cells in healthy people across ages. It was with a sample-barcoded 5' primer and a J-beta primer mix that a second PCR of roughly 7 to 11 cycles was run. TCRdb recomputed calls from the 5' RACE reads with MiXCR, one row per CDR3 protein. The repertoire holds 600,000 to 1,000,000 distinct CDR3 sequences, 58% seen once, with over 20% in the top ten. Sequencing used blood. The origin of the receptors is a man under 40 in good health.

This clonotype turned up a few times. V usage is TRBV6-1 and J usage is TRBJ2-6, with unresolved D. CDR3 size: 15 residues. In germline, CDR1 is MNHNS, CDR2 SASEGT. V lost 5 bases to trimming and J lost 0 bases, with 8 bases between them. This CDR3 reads CASSPDFSGANVLTF. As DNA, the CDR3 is TGTGCCAGCAGTCCTGATTTCTCTGGGGCCAACGTCCTGACTTTC.

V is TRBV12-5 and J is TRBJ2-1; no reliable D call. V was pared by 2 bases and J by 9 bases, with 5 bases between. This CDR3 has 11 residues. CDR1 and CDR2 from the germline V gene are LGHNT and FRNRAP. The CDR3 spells CASGLFPEQFF. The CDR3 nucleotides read TGTGCTAGTGGTTTGTTTCCTGAGCAGTTCTTC.

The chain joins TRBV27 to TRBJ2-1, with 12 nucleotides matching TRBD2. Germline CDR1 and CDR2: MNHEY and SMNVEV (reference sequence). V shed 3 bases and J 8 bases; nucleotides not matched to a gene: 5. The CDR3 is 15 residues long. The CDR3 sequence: CASSFLAGGPHEQFF. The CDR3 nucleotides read TGTGCCAGCAGTTTTCTAGCGGGAGGGCCCCATGAGCAGTTCTTC.

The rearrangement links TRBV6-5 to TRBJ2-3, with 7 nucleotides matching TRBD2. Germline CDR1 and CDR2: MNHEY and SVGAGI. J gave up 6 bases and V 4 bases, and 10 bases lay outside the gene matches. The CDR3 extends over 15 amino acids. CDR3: CASSFSGGSADTQYF. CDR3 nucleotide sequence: TGTGCCAGCAGTTTTAGTGGCGGGAGTGCTGATACGCAGTATTTT.

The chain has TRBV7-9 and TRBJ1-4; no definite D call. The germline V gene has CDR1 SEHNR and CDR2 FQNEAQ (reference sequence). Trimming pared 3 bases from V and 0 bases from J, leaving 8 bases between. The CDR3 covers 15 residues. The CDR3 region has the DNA TGTGCCAGCAGCTTTGGGAGGACAACTAATGAAAAACTGTTTTTT. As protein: CASSFGRTTNEKLFF.

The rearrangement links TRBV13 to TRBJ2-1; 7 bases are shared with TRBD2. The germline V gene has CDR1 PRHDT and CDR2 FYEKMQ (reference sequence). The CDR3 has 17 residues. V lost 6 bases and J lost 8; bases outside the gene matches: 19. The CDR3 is CASSPAPSGDFEYEQFF. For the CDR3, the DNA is TGTGCCAGCAGTCCCGCCCCGAGCGGGGACTTTGAGTATGAGCAGTTCTTC. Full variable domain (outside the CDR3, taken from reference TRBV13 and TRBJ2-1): AAGVIQSPRHLIKEKRETATLKCYPIPRHDTVYWYQQGPGQDPQFLISFYEKMQSDKGSIPDRFSAQQFSDYHSELNMSSLELGDSALYFCASSPAPSGDFEYEQFFGPGTRLTVL.

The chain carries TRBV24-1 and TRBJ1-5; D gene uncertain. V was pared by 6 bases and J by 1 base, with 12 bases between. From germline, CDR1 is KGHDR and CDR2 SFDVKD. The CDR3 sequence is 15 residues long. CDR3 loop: CATSLWPRSNQPQHF. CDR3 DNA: TGTGCCACCAGTCTTTGGCCTAGGAGCAATCAGCCCCAGCATTTT.

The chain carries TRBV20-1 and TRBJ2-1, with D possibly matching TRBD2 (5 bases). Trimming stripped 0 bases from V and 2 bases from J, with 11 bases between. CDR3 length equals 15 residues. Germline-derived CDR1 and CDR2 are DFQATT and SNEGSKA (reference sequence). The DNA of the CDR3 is TGCAGTGCTAGAGATTTGAGGGCCGCCTACAATGAGCAGTTCTTC. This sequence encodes CSARDLRAAYNEQFF.

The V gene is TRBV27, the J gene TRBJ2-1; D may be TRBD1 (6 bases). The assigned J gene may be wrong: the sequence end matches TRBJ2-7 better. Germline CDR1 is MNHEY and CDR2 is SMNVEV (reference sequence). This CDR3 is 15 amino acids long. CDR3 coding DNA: TGTGCCAGCAGTTTGATAGGACAGTCCTACAATGAGCAGTACTTC. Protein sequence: CASSLIGQSYNEQYF.

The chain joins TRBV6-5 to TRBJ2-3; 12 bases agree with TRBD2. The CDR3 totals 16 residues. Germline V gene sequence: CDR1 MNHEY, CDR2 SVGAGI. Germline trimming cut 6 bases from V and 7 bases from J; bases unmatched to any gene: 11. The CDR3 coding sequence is TGTGCCAGCAGCCCTAGCGGGGGGGCGCTCCTTAATACGCAGTATTTT. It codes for CASSPSGGALLNTQYF.

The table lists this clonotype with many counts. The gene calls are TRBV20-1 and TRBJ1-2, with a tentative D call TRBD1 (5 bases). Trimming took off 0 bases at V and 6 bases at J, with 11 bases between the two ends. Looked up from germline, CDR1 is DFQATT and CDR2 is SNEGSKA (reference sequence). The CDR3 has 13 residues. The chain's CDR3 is CSARDQGWDGYTF. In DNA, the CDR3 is TGCAGTGCTAGAGATCAGGGTTGGGATGGCTACACCTTC.

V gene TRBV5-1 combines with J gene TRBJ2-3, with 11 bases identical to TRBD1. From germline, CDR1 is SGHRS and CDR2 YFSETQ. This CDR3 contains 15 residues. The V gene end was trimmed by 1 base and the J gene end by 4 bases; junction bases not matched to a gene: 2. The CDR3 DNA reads TGCGCCAGCAGCTTGACGGGACAGGGGGCAGATACGCAGTATTTT. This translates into CASSLTGQGADTQYF.

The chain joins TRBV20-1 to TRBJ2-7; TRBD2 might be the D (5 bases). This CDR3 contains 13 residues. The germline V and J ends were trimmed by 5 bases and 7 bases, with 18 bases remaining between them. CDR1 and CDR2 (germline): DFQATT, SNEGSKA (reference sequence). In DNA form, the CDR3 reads TGCAGTGCTCTAAGCCGGGGTTCCGATGAGCAGTACTTC. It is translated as CSALSRGSDEQYF.

As DNA, the CDR3 is TGCGCCAGCAGCTTGGGGCTCCTCAGCACAGATACGCAGTATTTT. Translation gives CASSLGLLSTDTQYF. The chain recombines TRBV5-1 with TRBJ2-3; unclear D gene. Germline values: CDR1 SGHRS, CDR2 YFSETQ. This CDR3 is 15 amino acids long. The germline V and J ends were trimmed by 0 bases and 0 bases, with 8 bases remaining between them.

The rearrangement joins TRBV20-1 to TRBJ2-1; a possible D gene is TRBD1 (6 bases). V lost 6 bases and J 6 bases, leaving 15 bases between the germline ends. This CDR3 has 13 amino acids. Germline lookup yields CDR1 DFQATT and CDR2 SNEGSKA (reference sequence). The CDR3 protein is CSAVQGTTNEQFF. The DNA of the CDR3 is TGCAGTGCCGTACAGGGAACCACCAATGAGCAGTTCTTC.

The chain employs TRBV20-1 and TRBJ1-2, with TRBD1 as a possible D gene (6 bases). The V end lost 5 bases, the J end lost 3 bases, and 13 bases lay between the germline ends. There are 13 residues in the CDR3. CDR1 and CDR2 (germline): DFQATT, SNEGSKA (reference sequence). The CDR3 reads CSAFSQGDYGYTF. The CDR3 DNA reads TGCAGTGCTTTTTCACAGGGAGACTATGGCTACACCTTC.